A single sample gave rise to the 30 T cell receptor beta chains below, sequenced in a study of OX40 agonist ivuxolimab in advanced cancers. Measured with immunoSEQ multiplex PCR; TCRdb has only the in-frame clones, and not every one. In the table there are 6,500 to 7,000 clones, about 94% of which are singletons. This specimen consisted of CD4+ or CD8+ T cells sorted from blood, obtained in a trial of the OX40 agonist ivuxolimab. All receptors derive from an adult with an advanced solid tumor such as melanoma, head and neck, liver or kidney cancer.

This clone was seen only once. V usage is TRBV2 and J usage is TRBJ2-7; 10 bases are a match to TRBD2. Germline assignment: CDR1 SNHLY and CDR2 FYNNEI. V lost 6 bases to trimming and J lost 3 bases; unmatched junction nucleotides: 8. The CDR3 loop spans 15 amino acids. This CDR3 reads CASSHEGLAVYEQYF. Here the CDR3 DNA reads TGTGCCAGCAGCCACGAAGGACTAGCGGTCTACGAGCAGTACTTC.

On this clone itself: The sample carries other DNA sequences with the same CDR3. The rearrangement uses TRBV28 and TRBJ1-1; a possible D gene is TRBD1 (5 bases). V dropped 6 bases and J dropped 3 bases, with 17 bases sitting between them. Germline lookup yields CDR1 MDHEN and CDR2 SYDVKM. This CDR3 has 15 residues. Here the CDR3 DNA reads TGTGCCAGCAGCCCAGGGCCCCTGGTTCACACTGAAGCTTTCTTT. Amino acids: CASSPGPLVHTEAFF. Supplemented by reference TRBV28 and TRBJ1-1, the full variable domain reads DVKVTQSSRYLVKRTGEKVFLECVQDMDHENMFWYRQDPGLGLRLIYFSYDVKMKEKGDIPEGYSVSREKKERFSLILESASTNQTSMYLCASSPGPLVHTEAFFGQGTRLTVV.

This chain links TRBV7-9 with TRBJ2-1; D possibly corresponds to TRBD1 (6 bases). Trimming shortened V by 5 bases and J by 4 bases, and 18 bases separated the two germline ends. CDR3 length: 16 amino acids. Germline CDR1 and CDR2: SEHNR and FQNEAQ (reference sequence). The CDR3 coding sequence is TGTGCCAGCAGCACACAGAGACAGGTTGGTTACAATGAGCAGTTCTTC. Translated: CASSTQRQVGYNEQFF.

This chain joins TRBV25-1 and TRBJ2-5; the match to TRBD1 covers 9 bases. Germline CDR1 MGHDK, CDR2 SYGVNS. V trimming: 3 bases; J trimming: 3 bases; junction bases outside the gene matches: 5. The CDR3 covers 15 residues. The CDR3 DNA reads as TGTGCCAGCAGTGAGTCCGGGACAGGGAAAGAGACCCAGTACTTC. Amino acid sequence: CASSESGTGKETQYF.

The chain is built from TRBV2 and TRBJ2-2; D gene uncertain. The CDR3 spans 13 residues. V was clipped by 7 bases and J by 6 bases, with 12 bases between them. The germline gives CDR1 SNHLY, CDR2 FYNNEI. The CDR3: CASMDQASGELFF. The CDR3, as DNA: TGTGCCAGCATGGACCAGGCTTCCGGGGAGCTGTTTTTT.

The CDR3 spells CASSLLTSGSKAGELFF. As DNA, the CDR3 is TGCGCCAGCAGCTTGTTGACTAGCGGGAGTAAGGCCGGGGAGCTGTTTTTT. This rearrangement joins TRBV5-1 to TRBJ2-2, with TRBD2 matching over 12 bases. Germline V CDR1 and CDR2: SGHRS, YFSETQ. The V and J ends lost 1 base and 6 bases, in that order; junction bases with no gene match: 7. CDR3 length: 17 amino acids.

V is TRBV19 and J is TRBJ1-1, with D possibly TRBD1 on 6 matching bases. The CDR3 runs 16 residues. Germline V gene lookup returns CDR1 LNHDA and CDR2 SQIVND (reference sequence). The V gene lost 5 bases and the J gene lost 1 base, with 17 bases spanning the gap. The DNA of the CDR3 is TGTGCCAGTAGTCCCCCAAGTGGGGGCTGGAACACTGAAGCTTTCTTT. It codes for CASSPPSGGWNTEAFF.

The chain employs TRBV5-5 and TRBJ2-7, with D possibly matching TRBD2 (6 bases). This CDR3 is 14 amino acids long. V shed 7 bases and J shed 4 bases, with 18 bases lying between them. Germline V gene data show CDR1 as SGHKS and CDR2 as YYEKEE (reference sequence). CDR3 amino acids: CASQLRAAGYEQYF. Written as DNA, the CDR3 is TGTGCCAGCCAACTAAGGGCCGCGGGGTACGAGCAGTACTTC.

The chain joins TRBV4-1 to TRBJ1-2; D is undetermined. Trimming removed 0 bases from V and 4 bases from J, with 9 bases in between. The germline V gene has CDR1 MGHRA and CDR2 YSYEKL. This CDR3 comprises 14 residues. CDR3 in DNA: TGCGCCAGCAGCCAAGATAACGGAGGCTATGGCTACACCTTC. It specifies CASSQDNGGYGYTF.

V gene TRBV21-1 combines with J gene TRBJ2-3; TRBD2, the D gene given by the table, was not confirmed from the DNA. TRBV21-1 is classified as a pseudogene. The CDR3 covers 16 residues. This CDR3 is CASSKVRYGSTDTQYF. The DNA for the CDR3 is TGTGCCAGCAGCAAAGTTCGATACGGGAGCACAGATACGCAGTATTTT.

The chain joins TRBV27 to TRBJ2-7; 7 bases match TRBD2. After removal of 8 bases from V and 3 bases from J, the junction contained 10 bases not matched to a gene. The CDR3 covers 14 residues. The germline CDR1 and CDR2 sequences are MNHEY and SMNVEV (reference sequence). CDR3 DNA sequence: TGTGCCAGCGCCAGCCGGGGAGGGCGCTACGAGCAGTACTTC. This encodes CASASRGGRYEQYF.

V is TRBV6-6 and J is TRBJ2-5, with unresolved D. This CDR3 has 13 residues. CDR1 is MNHNY and CDR2 is SVGAGI in the germline V gene (reference sequence). V lost 5 bases, J lost 1 base, and 8 bases lay in between. The CDR3: CASSPTGQETQYF. The CDR3 nucleotides read TGTGCCAGCAGTCCCACGGGCCAAGAGACCCAGTACTTC.

The CDR3: CASGRGVVTDTQYF. The CDR3 DNA reads as TGTGCCAGTGGACGTGGGGTAGTCACAGATACGCAGTATTTT. The genes are TRBV6-5 and TRBJ2-3; D remains ambiguous. Trimming took 9 bases from V and 2 from J, leaving 15 bases between them. Germline V gene lookup returns CDR1 MNHEY and CDR2 SVGAGI. This CDR3 comprises 14 residues.

This chain links TRBV7-3 with TRBJ2-2, with 7 bases matching TRBD2. The ends lost 1 base at V and 2 bases at J; junction bases unmatched: 4. Germline CDR1 is SGHTA and CDR2 is FQGTGA. The CDR3 length is 16 residues. The CDR3 region is CASSLMGGSNTGELFF. CDR3 bases: TGTGCCAGCAGCTTAATGGGCGGGAGTAACACCGGGGAGCTGTTTTTT.

The V gene is TRBV15, the J gene TRBJ1-5; maybe TRBD1 (5 bases). V lost 0 bases and J lost 4, with 13 bases in between. CDR1 is LNHNV, CDR2 YYDKDF, per germline (reference sequence). The CDR3 totals 16 residues. CDR3 bases: TGTGCCACCAGCAGAGAGGGACCGACTTCGAATCAGCCCCAGCATTTT. This sequence encodes CATSREGPTSNQPQHF.

This chain uses TRBV9 with TRBJ1-4; D is unclear. Deletions cut 7 bases from V and 4 bases from J, with 14 bases between. Germline V gives CDR1 SGDLS, CDR2 YYNGEE. There are 14 residues in the CDR3. CDR3 sequence: CASGPSVNNEKLFF. The CDR3 nucleotides read TGTGCCAGCGGGCCCTCGGTTAATAATGAAAAACTGTTTTTT.

The chain carries TRBV5-1 and TRBJ2-1; TRBD1 matches 12 bases. The CDR3 has 15 amino acids. With V trimmed by 4 bases and J by 7 bases, 6 bases remained unmatched. CDR1 SGHRS and CDR2 YFSETQ come from the germline V gene. CDR3 bases: TGCGCCAGCAGCCCCGGGACAGGGGGCGGAAATGAGCAGTTCTTC. This sequence encodes CASSPGTGGGNEQFF.

The chain links TRBV18 to TRBJ2-1; 14 bases match TRBD2. This CDR3 spans 14 amino acids. J lost 10 bases, V lost 6 bases, and 5 bases had no gene match. Germline V CDR1 and CDR2: KGHSH, LQKENI. The CDR3 is CASSGGLAGVEQFF. The CDR3 region has the DNA TGTGCCAGCTCTGGGGGACTAGCGGGAGTGGAGCAGTTCTTC.

V is TRBV29-1 and J is TRBJ1-6; possible D gene TRBD1, 5 bases. This CDR3 region has 17 residues. From germline, CDR1 is SQVTM and CDR2 ANQGSEA. Trimming removed 0 bases at V and 6 bases at J, with 18 bases between. CDR3 in DNA: TGCAGCGTTGAAGAAGGGGCTAAAGGCGATTCTAATTCACCCCTCCACTTT. Translation gives CSVEEGAKGDSNSPLHF. Supplemented by reference TRBV29-1 and TRBJ1-6, the full variable domain reads SAVISQKPSRDICQRGTSLTIQCQVDSQVTMMFWYRQQPGQSLTLIATANQGSEATYESGFVIDKFPISRPNLTFSTLTVSNMSPEDSSIYLCSVEEGAKGDSNSPLHFGNGTRLTVT.

This chain links TRBV30 with TRBJ1-4; 7 bases align to TRBD1. This CDR3 has 15 residues. V was clipped by 0 bases and J by 3 bases; unmatched bases: 4. Germline CDR1 and CDR2: GTSNPN and SVGIG (reference sequence). CDR3 loop: CAWSVGQGANEKLFF. The CDR3 nucleotides read TGTGCCTGGAGTGTAGGGCAGGGGGCTAATGAAAAACTGTTTTTT. Drawing the rest from reference TRBV30 and TRBJ1-4, the complete variable domain is SQTIHQWPATLVQPVGSPLSLECTVEGTSNPNLYWYRQAAGRGLQLLFYSVGIGQISSEVPQNLSASRPQDRQFILSSKKLLLSDSGFYLCAWSVGQGANEKLFFGSGTQLSVL.

The CDR3 coding sequence is TGTGCCAGCAGCTTAGACAGGGTAGTCGAGACCCAGTACTTC. Amino acids: CASSLDRVVETQYF. V gene TRBV7-2 combines with J gene TRBJ2-5; a weak D match, TRBD1 (6 bases). CDR3 length equals 14 residues. Trimming shortened V by 1 base and J by 5 bases, and 11 bases separated the two germline ends. CDR1 is SGHTA, CDR2 FQGNSA, per germline.

The V and J genes are TRBV30 and TRBJ1-4, with D unclear. Trimming took off 0 bases at V and 8 bases at J, with 4 bases between the two ends. Germline V lookup: CDR1 GTSNPN, CDR2 SVGIG (reference sequence). The CDR3 spans 11 residues. In DNA form, the CDR3 reads TGTGCCTGGAGTGTTGGAGAAAAACTGTTTTTT. It specifies CAWSVGEKLFF.

This chain connects TRBV2 to TRBJ2-3, with 7 positions matching TRBD1. Trimming removed 6 bases from V and 4 bases from J; junction bases left unmatched: 10. CDR3 length: 15 amino acids. The germline V gene has CDR1 SNHLY and CDR2 FYNNEI. In nucleotides, the CDR3 is TGTGCCAGCAGACTGACAGGGTATTCGGCAGATACGCAGTATTTT. It yields the protein CASRLTGYSADTQYF. The complete variable domain, with remaining parts taken from reference TRBV2 and TRBJ2-3, reads EPEVTQTPSHQVTQMGQEVILRCVPISNHLYFYWYRQILGQKVEFLVSFYNNEISEKSEIFDDQFSVERPDGSNFTLKIRSTKLEDSAMYFCASRLTGYSADTQYFGPGTRLTVL.

The rearrangement uses TRBV7-8 and TRBJ1-2; D is unclear. Looked up from germline, CDR1 is SGHVS and CDR2 is FQNEAQ. The CDR3 is 14 amino acids. Trimming took off 2 bases at V and 2 bases at J, with 9 bases between the two ends. The CDR3 nucleotides read TGTGCCAGCAGCTTATTTACAGCCAACTATGGCTACACCTTC. It specifies CASSLFTANYGYTF. The variable domain in full, completed from reference TRBV7-8 and TRBJ1-2, reads GAGVSQSPRYKVAKRGQDVALRCDPISGHVSLFWYQQALGQGPEFLTYFQNEAQLDKSGLPSDRFFAERPEGSVSTLKIQRTQQEDSAVYLCASSLFTANYGYTFGSGTRLTVV.

In DNA, the CDR3 is TGTGCCAGCAGTGAGATTCAGGGTCTCAACACTGAAGCTTTCTTT. It yields the protein CASSEIQGLNTEAFF. The chain recombines TRBV25-1 with TRBJ1-1, with D possibly being TRBD1 (5 bases). Germline V gives CDR1 MGHDK, CDR2 SYGVNS. The CDR3 runs 15 residues. Trimming removed 3 bases from V and 2 bases from J, with 13 bases in between. The entire variable domain, with the rest obtained from reference TRBV25-1 and TRBJ1-1, is as follows: EADIYQTPRYLVIGTGKKITLECSQTMGHDKMYWYQQDPGMELHLIHYSYGVNSTEKGDLSSESTVSRIRTEHFPLTLESARPSHTSQYLCASSEIQGLNTEAFFGQGTRLTVV.

This chain joins TRBV27 and TRBJ2-7; no clear D gene. Germline V gene sequence: CDR1 MNHEY, CDR2 SMNVEV (reference sequence). The CDR3 contains 14 residues. V was cut by 0 bases and J by 5 bases, with 11 bases left in between. The chain's CDR3 is CASSLSIGTDEQYF. The CDR3 DNA follows: TGTGCCAGCAGTTTATCGATCGGAACAGACGAGCAGTACTTC.

This chain joins TRBV5-1 and TRBJ2-1; D may match TRBD1 or TRBD2 (7 bases each). This CDR3 has 16 amino acids. Trimming took off 4 bases at V and 3 bases at J, with 17 bases between the two ends. CDR1 SGHRS and CDR2 YFSETQ come from the germline V gene. The DNA for the CDR3 is TGCGCCAGCAGCGCAGGGGGGAGCGGGGTCTACAATGAGCAGTTCTTC. Protein product: CASSAGGSGVYNEQFF.

This chain's CDR3 is CASSTSGQGDLNYGYTF. CDR3 coding DNA: TGTGCCAGCAGTACCTCGGGACAGGGGGACCTTAACTATGGCTACACCTTC. The chain uses TRBV28 and TRBJ1-2; 11 bases map to TRBD1. CDR3 length equals 17 residues. From germline, CDR1 is MDHEN and CDR2 SYDVKM. Trimming cost V 5 bases and J 1 base; bases outside gene matches: 9.

The CDR3 here is CASSNSGFSTEAFF. CDR3 DNA: TGTGCCAGCAGCAACTCAGGGTTTAGCACTGAAGCTTTCTTT. The rearrangement uses TRBV7-8 and TRBJ1-1, with a tentative D call TRBD1 (5 bases). Trimming cost V 5 bases and J 4 bases, with 14 bases left between them. Germline V gene data show CDR1 as SGHVS and CDR2 as FQNEAQ. The length of the CDR3 is 14 residues.

This sequence joins TRBV6-6 and TRBJ1-3; TRBD1 matches 7 bases. The CDR3 spans 14 residues. In germline, CDR1 is MNHNY, CDR2 SVGAGI (reference sequence). Trimming removed 5 bases from V and 2 bases from J; junction bases left unmatched: 3. The DNA for the CDR3 is TGTGCCAGCAGTCTTACAGGGGCTGGAAACACCATATATTTT. Amino acid sequence: CASSLTGAGNTIYF.